This T cell receptor beta chain is from a study of radiotherapy plus CTLA-4 blockade in lung cancer. Sequencing was performed with immunoSEQ multiplex PCR; in TCRdb, only in-frame clones are kept and a portion is missing. Of 90,000 to 95,000 clones listed, under 90% are singletons. CTLA-4 blockade with ipilimumab, together with focal radiation, was given to patients with chemo-refractory metastatic non-small-cell lung cancer. Remarks on this clone: The target antigen is unknown.

Study-level results: Reportedly, early blood T cell clone dynamics best predicted response, with interferon-beta.

The sample in question was peripheral blood, obtained from a patient treated with radiotherapy plus ipilimumab. This TCR derives from a human donor with non-small cell lung cancer who had stable disease on radiotherapy plus ipilimumab.

The CDR3 protein is CASSQVGERGGWTDTQYF. The CDR3 nucleotides are TGTGCCAGCAGCCAAGTCGGAGAGCGGGGGGGCTGGACAGATACGCAGTATTTT. The J gene is TRBJ2-3, the V gene TRBV14; 10 bases agree with TRBD2. V trimming: 1 base; J trimming: 3 bases; junction bases outside the gene matches: 10. The CDR3 length is 18 residues. CDR1 is SGHDN, CDR2 FVKESK, per germline.